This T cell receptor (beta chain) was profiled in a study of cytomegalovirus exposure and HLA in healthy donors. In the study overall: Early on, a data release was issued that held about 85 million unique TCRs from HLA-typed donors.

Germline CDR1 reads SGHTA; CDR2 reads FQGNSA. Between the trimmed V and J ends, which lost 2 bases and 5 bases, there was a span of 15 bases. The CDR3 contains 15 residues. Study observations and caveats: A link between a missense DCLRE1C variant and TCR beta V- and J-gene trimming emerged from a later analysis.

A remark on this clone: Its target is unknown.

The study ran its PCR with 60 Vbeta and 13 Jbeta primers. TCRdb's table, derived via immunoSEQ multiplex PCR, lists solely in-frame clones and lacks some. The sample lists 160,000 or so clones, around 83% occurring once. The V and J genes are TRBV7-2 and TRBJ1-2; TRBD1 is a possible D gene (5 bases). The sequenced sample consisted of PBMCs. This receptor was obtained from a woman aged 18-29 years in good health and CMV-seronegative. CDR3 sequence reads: CASSLMRQGGYGYTF. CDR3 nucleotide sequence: TGTGCCAGCAGCTTAATGAGGCAGGGTGGATATGGCTACACCTTC.